This T cell receptor (beta chain) was found in a study of radiotherapy plus CTLA-4 blockade in lung cancer. Study-level information: Disease control was present in 25% to 35% of patients, and objective responses in around 20%.

About this clone: Antigen: not known.

Findings and caveats of the study: Blood-borne expansion of tumor-derived TCR clones followed radiotherapy plus ipilimumab.

Germline-derived CDR1 and CDR2 are SGHRS and YFSETQ. V lost 2 bases and J lost 5; bases outside the gene matches: 5. The CDR3 runs 15 residues. Participants had chemo-refractory metastatic non-small-cell lung cancer and were treated with focal radiation plus ipilimumab CTLA-4 blockade. Data came from immunoSEQ multiplex PCR; TCRdb stores just in-frame clones and leaves some out. The sample holds more than 90,000 clones; around nine tenths are singletons and the top ten take 4.5% to 6%. The sequence was obtained from a human donor with non-small cell lung cancer that progressed on radiotherapy plus ipilimumab. The genes are TRBV5-1 and TRBJ2-1, with 9 positions matching TRBD1. The specimen comprised peripheral blood, sampled from a patient treated with radiotherapy plus ipilimumab. The CDR3 region has the DNA TGCGCCAGCAGCTTTGGGGGACAGGGCGACAATGAGCAGTTCTTC. Residues: CASSFGGQGDNEQFF.